This T cell receptor (beta chain) was sequenced in a study of cytomegalovirus exposure and HLA in healthy donors. The overall study: Of all 400 or so donors who were genotyped, 80% to 85% belonged to the Caucasian-associated ancestry cluster. Study-wide results and caveats: Through in vitro validation, a few CMV-associated chains were shown to be specific for CMV antigens.

This clone was observed once. Its antigen is as yet unknown. The PCR contained 60 Vbeta and 13 Jbeta primers. Here immunoSEQ multiplex PCR was the method, and the copy in TCRdb shows in-frame clones only, minus some. The repertoire holds about 82,000 clones, with under 80% as singletons. The ends lost 0 bases at V and 4 bases at J; junction bases unmatched: 5. The germline gives CDR1 SGDLS, CDR2 YYNGEE. This CDR3 comprises 15 residues. The sample comprised PBMCs. The genes are TRBV9 and TRBJ2-5; 8 bases are a match to TRBD2. The clonotype was recovered from a human donor in good health. In DNA, the CDR3 is TGTGCCAGCAGCGTAGCGGGGGGGCAGGGAGAGACCCAGTACTTC. Translated: CASSVAGGQGETQYF.